This record looks at one TCR beta chain sequence and its context. In germline, CDR1 is LNHNV, CDR2 YYDKDF (reference sequence). CDR3 length equals 15 residues. With 1 base removed from V and 3 bases from J, the gap between germline ends came to 12 bases. The data were taken from a study of blood T cell repertoires in COVID-19. Overall study: Acute and convalescent COVID-19 samples came from the United States, Italy and Spain. The analysed material was cDNA or gDNA that came from T cells, B-cell-depleted T cells, or PBMCs.

Per the original data handling: Reference gene primers were amplified, and this amplification served to estimate nucleated cell counts. Libraries were prepared by immunoSEQ multiplex PCR; TCRdb keeps only in-frame clonotypes and omits some of them. That table furnishes V, J and clone size, whereas the DNA furnished D and trimming. This sample has 95,000 to 100,000 clones; 85% occur once, and the top ten carry 1.5% to 2%. Source material: peripheral blood. This TCR was sampled from a woman aged 65 to 85 with active or convalescent COVID-19. The chain is built from TRBV15 and TRBJ1-1; no firm D call. This CDR3 is CATSRGVVADTEAFF. The CDR3 nucleotides read TGTGCCACCAGCAGAGGGGTGGTGGCGGACACTGAAGCTTTCTTT. Using reference TRBV15 and TRBJ1-1 for the parts outside the CDR3, the full variable domain is DAMVIQNPRYQVTQFGKPVTLSCSQTLNHNVMYWYQQKSSQAPKLLFHYYDKDFNNEADTPDNFQSRRPNTSFCFLDIRSPGLGDTAMYLCATSRGVVADTEAFFGQGTRLTVV.